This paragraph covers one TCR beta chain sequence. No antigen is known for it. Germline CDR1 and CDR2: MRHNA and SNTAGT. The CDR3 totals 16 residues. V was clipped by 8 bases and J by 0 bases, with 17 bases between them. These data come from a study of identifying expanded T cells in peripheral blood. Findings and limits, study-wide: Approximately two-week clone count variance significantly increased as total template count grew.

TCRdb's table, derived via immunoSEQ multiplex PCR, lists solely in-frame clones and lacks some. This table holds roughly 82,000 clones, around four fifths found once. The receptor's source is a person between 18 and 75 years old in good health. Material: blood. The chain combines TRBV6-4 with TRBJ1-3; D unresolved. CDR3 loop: CASPRKRNYSGNTIYF. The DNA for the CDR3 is TGTGCCAGCCCCCGAAAACGCAATTACTCTGGAAACACCATATATTTT.